This T cell receptor beta chain was captured by sequencing in a study of beta chain features in type 1 diabetes. Study as a whole: The study found patients and healthy donors alike in age, gender and cell yields. Investigators examined some 110,000,000 sorted cells across all samples. The study, taken as a whole, reports: In comparison with healthy donors, patients had naive, central memory and Treg TCRB repertoires that appeared more similar. VDJ junctions from type 1 diabetes patients carried fewer insertions and larger deletions.

Expressed TCRB transcripts were sequenced because the entire RNA isolate underwent reverse transcription. Clones were read by immunoSEQ multiplex PCR, and TCRdb kept only the in-frame ones, dropping some. Of 250,000 to 350,000 clones in the sample, about 11% are singletons; the top ten hold 0.015% to 0.02%. Germline-derived CDR1 and CDR2 are LGHNA and YNFKEQ. After removal of 0 bases from V and 2 bases from J, the junction contained 4 bases not matched to a gene. This CDR3 contains 16 residues. This clone appeared a few times. What it binds is unknown. The sequencing sample was made of naive CD4+ T cells from blood. The receptor was derived from a woman under 40 in good health. This chain uses TRBV4-2 with TRBJ2-7; 10 positions match TRBD2. CDR3 protein: CASSQDPLAGAYEQYF. Written as DNA, the CDR3 is TGTGCCAGCAGCCAAGATCCCCTAGCGGGAGCCTACGAGCAGTACTTC.